The 8 T cell receptor beta chains below all came from one sample that was sequenced in a study of chemoradiotherapy in HPV16-positive cancers. Assay used: immunoSEQ multiplex PCR; TCRdb lists only in-frame clones, some missing. The sample has thousands of clones, over 70% seen once. Collection took place from a patient who underwent chemoradiotherapy. The receptors stem from a human donor with HPV-associated anogenital cancer.

The chain couples TRBV7-2 to TRBJ2-1; 8 positions agree with TRBD2. Germline values: CDR1 SGHTA, CDR2 FQGNSA. The CDR3 totals 14 residues. V gave up 7 bases and J gave up 4 bases; unmatched junction bases: 6. CDR3 loop: CASNSGDLYNEQFF. The CDR3 DNA is TGTGCCAGCAATAGCGGGGACCTTTACAATGAGCAGTTCTTC.

The gene calls are TRBV19 and TRBJ1-1; unclear D gene. V lost 5 bases and J lost 1, with 8 bases in between. The CDR3 covers 13 residues. Germline CDR1 LNHDA, CDR2 SQIVND (reference sequence). The CDR3 DNA follows: TGTGCCAGTAGTCTTACACCGAACACTGAAGCTTTCTTT. Translation gives CASSLTPNTEAFF.

V is TRBV27 and J is TRBJ1-2; D gene unclear. The ends were cut back, 3 bases at V and 0 bases at J, with 11 bases in the middle. The CDR3 is 15 residues long. Germline V gene data show CDR1 as MNHEY and CDR2 as SMNVEV (reference sequence). The CDR3 sequence: CASSFRHLSNYGYTF. The CDR3 nucleotides read TGTGCCAGCAGTTTCCGGCACCTATCTAACTATGGCTACACCTTC.

The chain combines TRBV18 with TRBJ2-1; TRBD2 aligns across 12 bases. The CDR3 consists of 16 residues. V lost 2 bases and J lost 7; bases outside the gene matches: 6. In germline, CDR1 is KGHSH, CDR2 LQKENI. The CDR3 nucleotides read TGTGCCAGCTCACCAAGCCCTAGCGGGGGGGCTAATGAGCAGTTCTTC. Translation gives CASSPSPSGGANEQFF.

This clone appeared a few times. V usage is TRBV4-3 and J usage is TRBJ2-3, with TRBD2 matching 10 bases. The germline V gene has CDR1 LGHNA and CDR2 YSLEER. The V gene end was trimmed by 2 bases and the J gene end by 5 bases; junction bases not matched to a gene: 7. The CDR3 extends over 16 amino acids. The CDR3 nucleotides read TGCGCCAGCAGCCAAAGGGCTAGCGGGAGCGAAGATACGCAGTATTTT. Encoded protein: CASSQRASGSEDTQYF.

The chain joins TRBV19 to TRBJ2-3; no firm D call. The CDR3 is 18 residues long. Germline CDR1 LNHDA, CDR2 SQIVND (reference sequence). V was pared by 3 bases and J by 0 bases, with 19 bases between. The CDR3 coding sequence is TGTGCCAGTAGTATTGTGAGTGGCGGACGACCTAGCACAGATACGCAGTATTTT. Translating it yields CASSIVSGGRPSTDTQYF.

The chain joins TRBV5-4 to TRBJ2-1; TRBD2 might be the D (6 bases). CDR3 length: 14 amino acids. Trimming removed 2 bases at V and 4 bases at J, with 10 bases between. Germline CDR1 and CDR2: SGHNT and YYREEE (reference sequence). The CDR3 DNA is TGTGCCAGCAGCTTAGAAGGAGGGTACAATGAGCAGTTCTTC. Translating gives CASSLEGGYNEQFF.

This clone was observed once. This chain connects TRBV6-5 to TRBJ1-1; the D is unclear. With 2 bases removed from V and 1 base from J, the gap between germline ends came to 5 bases. Per germline, CDR1 MNHEY and CDR2 SVGAGI. This CDR3 is 13 amino acids long. The CDR3 sequence is CASSYDGNTEAFF. CDR3 nucleotides: TGTGCCAGCAGTTACGACGGGAACACTGAAGCTTTCTTT.